This is a list of T cell receptor beta chains from one sample in a study of T cell responses to AZD1222 COVID-19 vaccine. Clones were sequenced by immunoSEQ multiplex PCR, and TCRdb holds only the in-frame ones, with some missing. Of some 130,000 clones listed, roughly 84% are singletons. The sequencing used peripheral blood, collected on day 0 of AZD1222 vaccination. The receptors were gathered from an adult in good health. Both conserved end residues are part of each CDR3. The order of the fields is J gene, CDR3 length, V gene, CDR3 protein.

>TRBJ1-2|12|TRBV11-2
CASSWLGSGYTF
>TRBJ1-2|16|TRBV15
CATSRGTRGGGDGYTF
>TRBJ1-3|14|TRBV5-8
CASSFESSGNTIYF
>TRBJ2-7|12|TRBV7-6
CASSLDRGGQYF
>TRBJ2-3|13|TRBV24-1
CATSGAGTDTQYF
>TRBJ2-7|15|TRBV2
CASSEGGVDPYEQYF
>TRBJ1-1|17|TRBV5-1
CASSLVRDSLLNTEAFF
>TRBJ1-5|12|TRBV27
CASRTGGQPQHF
>TRBJ2-7|15|TRBV5-1
CASSLQGGGSYEQYF
>TRBJ1-2|13|TRBV2
CATRGGSSNGYTF
>TRBJ1-2|12|TRBV28
CASKSVTYGYTF
>TRBJ2-1|16|TRBV27
CASSSPLASSYNEQFF
>TRBJ1-1|18|TRBV4-1
CASSQENPGPGSSTEAFF
>TRBJ1-1|11|TRBV20-1
CSGDRNTEAFF
>TRBJ2-3|16|TRBV28
CAIIPGTQTSTDTQYF
>TRBJ2-5|16|TRBV6-5
CASSYYGGPPQETQYF